This TCR beta chain was captured in a study of blood T cells in healthy people across ages. The use of a sample-barcoded 5' primer and a J-beta primer mix characterized a second PCR of about 7 to 12 cycles. TCRdb analysed the 5' RACE reads with MiXCR anew, one entry per CDR3 protein. The repertoire includes hundreds of thousands of distinct CDR3 sequences, roughly 26% of them detected once, and approximately 2.9% sits in the top ten. This clonotype was picked up a small number of times. The CDR3 contains 15 residues. Trimming removed 0 bases at V and 2 bases at J, with 11 bases between. Germline V gives CDR1 SGHRS, CDR2 YFSETQ. Extracted total RNA amounted to at least 5.5 micrograms for each sample. The data were also submitted as part of a second study, on T cells of mothers and their children. That work contributes: The yield was over 8.5 million TCR beta CDR3 reads from each mother and a few million from each child. Mother-child pairs who were related displayed a slightly higher overlap than unrelated pairs, a difference that was non-significant.

This receptor was obtained from a boy younger than 18 in good health. The chain employs TRBV5-1 and TRBJ1-1; D is unclear. The sequencing input was blood. CDR3 in amino acids: CASSLGATFNTEAFF. Here the CDR3 DNA reads TGCGCCAGCAGCTTGGGCGCGACGTTTAACACTGAAGCTTTCTTT.